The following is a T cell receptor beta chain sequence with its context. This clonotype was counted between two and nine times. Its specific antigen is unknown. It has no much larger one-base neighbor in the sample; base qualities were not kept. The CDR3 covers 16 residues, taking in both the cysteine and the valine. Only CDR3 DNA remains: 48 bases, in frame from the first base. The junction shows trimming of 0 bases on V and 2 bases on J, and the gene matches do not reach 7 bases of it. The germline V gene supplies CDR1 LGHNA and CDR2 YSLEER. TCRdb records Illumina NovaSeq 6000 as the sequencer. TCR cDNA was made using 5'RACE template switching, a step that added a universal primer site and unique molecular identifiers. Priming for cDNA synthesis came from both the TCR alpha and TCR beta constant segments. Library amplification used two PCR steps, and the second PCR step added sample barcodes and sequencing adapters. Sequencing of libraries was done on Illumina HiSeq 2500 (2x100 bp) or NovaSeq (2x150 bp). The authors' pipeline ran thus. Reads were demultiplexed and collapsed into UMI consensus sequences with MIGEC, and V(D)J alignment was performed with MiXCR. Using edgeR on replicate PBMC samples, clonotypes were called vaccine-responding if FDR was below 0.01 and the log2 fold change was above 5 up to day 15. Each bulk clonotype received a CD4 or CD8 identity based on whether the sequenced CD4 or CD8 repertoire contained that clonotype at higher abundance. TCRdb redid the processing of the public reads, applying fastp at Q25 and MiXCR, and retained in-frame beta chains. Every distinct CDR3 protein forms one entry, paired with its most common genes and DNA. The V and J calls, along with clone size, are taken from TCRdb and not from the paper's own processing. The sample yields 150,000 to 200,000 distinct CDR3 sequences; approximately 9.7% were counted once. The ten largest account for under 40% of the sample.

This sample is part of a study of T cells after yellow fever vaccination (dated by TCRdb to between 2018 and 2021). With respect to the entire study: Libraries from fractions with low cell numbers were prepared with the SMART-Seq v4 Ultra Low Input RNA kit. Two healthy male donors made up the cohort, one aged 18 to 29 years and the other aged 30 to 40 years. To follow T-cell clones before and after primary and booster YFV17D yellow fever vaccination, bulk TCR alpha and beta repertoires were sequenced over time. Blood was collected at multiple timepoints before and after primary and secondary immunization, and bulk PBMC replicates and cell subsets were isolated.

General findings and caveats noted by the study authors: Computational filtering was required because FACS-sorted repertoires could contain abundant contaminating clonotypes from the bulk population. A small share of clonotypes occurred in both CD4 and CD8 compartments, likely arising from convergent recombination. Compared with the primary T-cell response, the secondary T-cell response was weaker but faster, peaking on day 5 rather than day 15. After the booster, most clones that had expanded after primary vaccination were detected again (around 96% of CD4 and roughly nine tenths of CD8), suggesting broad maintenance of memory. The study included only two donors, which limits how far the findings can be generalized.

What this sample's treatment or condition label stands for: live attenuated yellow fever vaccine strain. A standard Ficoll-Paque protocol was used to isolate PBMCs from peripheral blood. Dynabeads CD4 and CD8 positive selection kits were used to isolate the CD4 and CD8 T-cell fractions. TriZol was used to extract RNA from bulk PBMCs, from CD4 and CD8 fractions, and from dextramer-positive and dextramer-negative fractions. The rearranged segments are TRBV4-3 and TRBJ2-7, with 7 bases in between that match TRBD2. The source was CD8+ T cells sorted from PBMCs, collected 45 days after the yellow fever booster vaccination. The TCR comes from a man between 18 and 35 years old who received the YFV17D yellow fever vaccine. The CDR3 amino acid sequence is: CASSQDLTSQAYEQYV. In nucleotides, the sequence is TGCGCCAGCAGCCAAGATCTGACTAGCCAAGCCTACGAGCAGTACGTC.